This paragraph reports one T cell receptor (beta chain). Cohort assignment relied on participant-reported clinical history. Generated by immunoSEQ multiplex PCR, the TCRdb table keeps only in-frame clones and is missing some. The repertoire has around 300,000 clones, nearly 90% of them found once; the top ten carry less than 2%. This specimen belongs to a study of blood T cell repertoires in COVID-19. The sequence was obtained from a woman younger than 30 with acute COVID-19. Sequences were obtained from PBMCs or T cells enriched from blood (not recorded which).

CDR3 nucleotides: TGTGCCAGCAGTCCCTGGGCAGGGACCGGGGAGCTGTTTTTT. Amino acids: CASSPWAGTGELFF. The V call is TRBV7-9, the J call TRBJ2-2; perhaps TRBD1 as D (5 bases). V was shortened by 6 bases and J by 5 bases, with 13 bases between the two germline ends. Germline CDR1 is SEHNR and CDR2 is FQNEAQ (reference sequence). This CDR3 is built from 14 residues. Full variable domain (rest looked up from reference TRBV7-9 and TRBJ2-2): DTGVSQNPRHKITKRGQNVTFRCDPISEHNRLYWYRQTLGQGPEFLTYFQNEAQLEKSRLLSDRFSAERPKGSFSTLEIQRTEQGDSAMYLCASSPWAGTGELFFGEGSRLTVL.